This T cell receptor beta chain was profiled in a study of control samples from healthy donors and cancer patients. Germline V gene data show CDR1 as SGHTA and CDR2 as FQGNSA. Between the trimmed V and J ends, which lost 3 bases and 4 bases, there was a span of 10 bases. The CDR3 contains 14 residues. The table came from immunoSEQ multiplex PCR; TCRdb's copy has only in-frame clones and leaves some out. The sample yields under 200,000 clones, roughly 94% seen once. The clonotype was recovered from a man aged 55 to 70 with colorectal cancer. Sequencing input: PBMCs. This chain links TRBV7-2 with TRBJ1-3; D gene unclear. The CDR3 DNA sequence: TGTGCCAGCAGCTTCAGTAGATCCGGAAACACCATATATTTT. This codes for CASSFSRSGNTIYF.